This T cell receptor beta chain is drawn from a study of blood T cell repertoires in COVID-19. Trimming shortened V by 1 base and J by 5 bases, and 13 bases separated the two germline ends. Germline lookup yields CDR1 KGHDR and CDR2 SFDVKD. The CDR3 is 15 residues long. Repertoires were generated with immunoSEQ multiplex PCR, while TCRdb's copy carries only in-frame clones and drops some. Here the sample spans about 83,000 clones, more than 75% being singletons. Input material: peripheral blood. This TCR was sampled from an elderly man with active or convalescent COVID-19. This chain connects TRBV24-1 to TRBJ2-5; D unresolved. Here the CDR3 reads CATSDFVQFTETQYF. CDR3 nucleotide sequence: TGTGCCACCAGTGATTTTGTGCAGTTTACGGAGACCCAGTACTTC.